The entry below describes one T cell receptor beta chain. These data belong to a study of blood T cell repertoires in COVID-19. Study as a whole: COVID-19 samples collected from the United States, Italy and Spain covered acute and convalescent phases. The cDNA or gDNA used as material had been derived from T cells, B-cell-depleted T cells, or PBMCs.

Original methodology: Nucleated cell number was recorded as an estimate derived from reference gene primer amplification. Sequencing was performed with immunoSEQ multiplex PCR; in TCRdb, only in-frame clones are kept and a portion is missing. The DNA gave D and trimming, while V, J and clone size come from that table. This sample has about 270,000 clones, with about 86% found just once. Germline V CDR1 and CDR2: SGHNT, YYREEE (reference sequence). The CDR3 extends over 13 amino acids. V was pared by 0 bases and J by 5 bases, with 6 bases between. The chain has TRBV5-4 and TRBJ2-1, with D possibly being TRBD2 (5 bases). The sequence came from a man aged 80 or over with acute or convalescent COVID-19. The source material was peripheral blood. The CDR3 is CASSLAGDNEQFF. CDR3 in DNA: TGTGCCAGCAGCTTGGCCGGGGACAATGAGCAGTTCTTC.